This record concerns one TCR beta chain sequence. Its specificity is unknown. The sample originates from a study of a mutant IDH1 vaccine in newly diagnosed glioma. Findings and limits, study-wide: Pseudoprogression appeared independent of alterations in top peripheral clonotypes.

Repertoires were generated with immunoSEQ multiplex PCR, while TCRdb's copy carries only in-frame clones and drops some. The sample lists over 30,000 clones, roughly 54% occurring once. The germline V and J ends were trimmed by 0 bases and 5 bases, with 8 bases remaining between them. Germline V gives CDR1 KGHSH, CDR2 LQKENI. The CDR3 has 15 amino acids. Time point defined: week 5, during vaccination. Every vaccination contained 300 ug of the mutant IDH1 20-mer peptide and was paired with topical imiquimod. There were new WHO grade 3 or 4 astrocytomas in the donors, and these were IDH1-mutant and ATRX-lost.

This receptor was taken from a woman between 18 and 29 years old with glioma. Sequenced here: PBMCs, sampled from a glioma patient whose treatment included an IDH1 peptide vaccine. The V gene is TRBV18, the J gene TRBJ2-6; D is ambiguous. CDR3 DNA: TGTGCCAGCTCACCACCGATACTCAGGGCCAACGTCCTGACTTTC. Its protein is CASSPPILRANVLTF.